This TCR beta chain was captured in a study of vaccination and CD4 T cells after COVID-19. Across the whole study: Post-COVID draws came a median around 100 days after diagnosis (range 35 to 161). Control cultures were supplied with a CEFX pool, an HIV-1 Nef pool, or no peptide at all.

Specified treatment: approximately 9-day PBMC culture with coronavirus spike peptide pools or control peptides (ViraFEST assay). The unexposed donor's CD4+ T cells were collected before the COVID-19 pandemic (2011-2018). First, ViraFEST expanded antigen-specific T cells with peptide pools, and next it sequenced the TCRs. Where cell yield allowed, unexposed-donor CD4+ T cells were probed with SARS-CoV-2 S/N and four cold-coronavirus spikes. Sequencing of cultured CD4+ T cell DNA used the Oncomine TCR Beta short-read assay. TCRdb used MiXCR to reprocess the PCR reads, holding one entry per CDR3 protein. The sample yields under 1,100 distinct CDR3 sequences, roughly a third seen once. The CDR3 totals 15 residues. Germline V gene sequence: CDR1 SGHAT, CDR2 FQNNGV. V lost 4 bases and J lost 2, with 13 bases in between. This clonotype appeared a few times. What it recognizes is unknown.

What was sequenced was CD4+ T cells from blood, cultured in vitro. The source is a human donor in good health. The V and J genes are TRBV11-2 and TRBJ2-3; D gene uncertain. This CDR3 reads CASSSIRGFTDTQYF. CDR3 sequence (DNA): TGTGCCAGCAGCTCGATTAGAGGCTTCACAGATACGCAGTATTTT.